Presented here are 8 T cell receptor beta chains from one specimen sequenced in a study of CD8 T cells in Susac syndrome. Reverse transcription of about 0.45 to 1 ug RNA was performed with random hexamers. Using its own MiXCR run on the immunoSEQ multiplex PCR reads, TCRdb lists one record per CDR3 protein. In the table there are some 190,000 distinct CDR3 sequences, approximately 96% of which are singletons. Sequencing used CD4+ T cells from PBMCs. The receptors stem from a human donor with multiple sclerosis.

The rearrangement uses TRBV29-1 and TRBJ1-1; weak D call: TRBD1 (5 bases). Germline values: CDR1 SQVTM, CDR2 ANQGSEA. This CDR3 is 12 amino acids long. V was shortened by 7 bases and J by 1 base, with 10 bases between the two germline ends. For the CDR3, the DNA is TGCAGCGCGGGGACGGGGAACACTGAAGCTTTCTTT. Protein: CSAGTGNTEAFF.

In DNA form, the CDR3 reads TGCAGCGTTGTAGGACAGGGGGATCAGCCCCAGCATTTT. It codes for CSVVGQGDQPQHF. The chain combines TRBV29-1 with TRBJ1-5; 10 bases agree with TRBD1. CDR3 size: 13 residues. J lost 5 bases, V lost 4 bases, and 2 bases had no gene match. Germline values: CDR1 SQVTM, CDR2 ANQGSEA.

V and J are TRBV5-4 and TRBJ1-1, with unresolved D. V was shortened by 0 bases and J by 5 bases, with 11 bases between the two germline ends. The germline V gene has CDR1 SGHNT and CDR2 YYREEE (reference sequence). The length of the CDR3 is 14 residues. CDR3: CASSLGAQRTEAFF. CDR3 in DNA: TGTGCCAGCAGCTTGGGAGCCCAGAGAACTGAAGCTTTCTTT. Supplemented by reference TRBV5-4 and TRBJ1-1, the full variable domain reads ETGVTQSPTHLIKTRGQQVTLRCSSQSGHNTVSWYQQALGQGPQFIFQYYREEENGRGNFPPRFSGLQFPNYSSELNVNALELDDSALYLCASSLGAQRTEAFFGQGTRLTVV.

This sequence joins TRBV6-1 and TRBJ1-5; 10 bases are a match to TRBD1. Germline-derived CDR1 and CDR2 are MNHNS and SASEGT. The CDR3 sequence is 16 residues long. Trimming at V came to 6 bases and at J to 5 bases, leaving 10 bases not matched to a gene. This CDR3 is CASSPLGQGDHQPQHF. In nucleotides, the CDR3 is TGTGCCAGCAGCCCACTCGGACAGGGGGATCATCAGCCCCAGCATTTT.

The rearrangement joins TRBV4-2 to TRBJ2-5; D unresolved. Trimming pared 0 bases from V and 3 bases from J, leaving 5 bases between. The CDR3 contains 13 residues. CDR1 is LGHNA and CDR2 is YNFKEQ in the germline V gene. The CDR3 DNA is TGTGCCAGCAGCCAAGAAATGGAAGAGACCCAGTACTTC. Amino acid sequence: CASSQEMEETQYF.

This chain links TRBV2 with TRBJ1-6; D remains ambiguous. The length of the CDR3 is 13 residues. Trimming left V 4 bases short and J 10 bases short, with 11 bases between. Germline V gene sequence: CDR1 SNHLY, CDR2 FYNNEI. CDR3 in amino acids: CASSVTPGSPLHF. CDR3 bases: TGTGCCAGCAGTGTAACCCCTGGGTCACCCCTCCACTTT.

CDR3 protein: CSVEGGEKETQYF. CDR3 nucleotides: TGCAGCGTTGAAGGGGGAGAAAAAGAGACCCAGTACTTC. V is TRBV29-1 and J is TRBJ2-5; D might be TRBD2 (5 bases). The CDR3 has 13 residues. V dropped 1 base and J dropped 3 bases, with 9 bases sitting between them. Germline V CDR1 and CDR2: SQVTM, ANQGSEA.

The chain uses TRBV30 and TRBJ1-2; D is unresolved. Looked up from germline, CDR1 is GTSNPN and CDR2 is SVGIG (reference sequence). The V and J ends lost 0 bases and 10 bases respectively, with 9 bases between them. CDR3 length: 11 residues. The CDR3 DNA reads TGTGCCTGGAGTGTTAATGGCGACTACACCTTC. Translating it yields CAWSVNGDYTF.